The next 28 T cell receptor beta chains were all read from a single sample in a study of T cells after somatic rescue of genetic block. Measured with immunoSEQ multiplex PCR; TCRdb has only the in-frame clones, and not every one. The table includes over 95,000 clones, 90% to 95% detected once. Sequenced material: peripheral blood mononuclear cells (PBMCs). The receptors come from a woman under 30.

The chain recombines TRBV5-4 with TRBJ2-5; D tentatively fits TRBD1 or TRBD2 (5 bases each). Germline V lookup: CDR1 SGHNT, CDR2 YYREEE (reference sequence). This CDR3 comprises 12 residues. Trimming removed 7 bases at V and 3 bases at J, with 10 bases between. The CDR3 DNA reads TGTGCCAGCGGGGGACGTGAAGAGACCCAGTACTTC. It translates to CASGGREETQYF. Variable domain in full (rest from reference TRBV5-4 and TRBJ2-5): ETGVTQSPTHLIKTRGQQVTLRCSSQSGHNTVSWYQQALGQGPQFIFQYYREEENGRGNFPPRFSGLQFPNYSSELNVNALELDDSALYLCASGGREETQYFGPGTRLLVL.

The chain is built from TRBV7-9 and TRBJ2-4; no clear D. Trimming shortened V by 3 bases and J by 8 bases, and 11 bases separated the two germline ends. Germline CDR1 reads SEHNR; CDR2 reads FQNEAQ (reference sequence). CDR3 size: 13 residues. CDR3 protein: CASSFPHGDIQYF. CDR3 DNA: TGTGCCAGCAGCTTTCCTCATGGGGACATTCAGTACTTC.

The rearrangement links TRBV5-1 to TRBJ2-2; 8 bases are a match to TRBD1. Germline V gene lookup returns CDR1 SGHRS and CDR2 YFSETQ. J was trimmed by 3 bases and V by 6 bases; bases with no gene match: 4. The CDR3 covers 14 residues. CDR3 sequence reads: CASTPTGDTGELFF. As DNA, the CDR3 is TGCGCCAGCACTCCGACAGGGGACACCGGGGAGCTGTTTTTT.

This chain links TRBV9 with TRBJ2-3, with TRBD2 matching 9 bases. The CDR3 is 17 residues long. V was pared by 2 bases and J by 3 bases, with 10 bases of the junction left unmatched. CDR1 SGDLS and CDR2 YYNGEE come from the germline V gene. The CDR3 spells CASSVTGGGAETDTQYF. The CDR3 region has the DNA TGTGCCAGCAGCGTCACGGGCGGGGGGGCCGAGACAGATACGCAGTATTTT.

This clone was picked up one time. The rearrangement uses TRBV9 and TRBJ2-5; weak D call: TRBD2 (7 bases). V was shortened by 4 bases and J by 2 bases, with 12 bases between the two germline ends. This CDR3 contains 14 residues. Germline lookup yields CDR1 SGDLS and CDR2 YYNGEE. The CDR3 protein is CASSPKGGQETQYF. The CDR3 DNA sequence: TGTGCCAGCAGCCCCAAGGGGGGGCAAGAGACCCAGTACTTC. The full variable domain, with the rest looked up from reference TRBV9 and TRBJ2-5, is DSGVTQTPKHLITATGQRVTLRCSPRSGDLSVYWYQQSLDQGLQFLIQYYNGEERAKGNILERFSAQQFPDLHSELNLSSLELGDSALYFCASSPKGGQETQYFGPGTRLLVL.

For this clone: Distinct nucleotide sequences in the sample also encode this CDR3. The chain has TRBV19 and TRBJ1-1, with a weak D call TRBD1 (6 bases). The CDR3 is made up of 13 amino acids. V lost 5 bases and J lost 1, with 8 bases in between. Germline CDR1 and CDR2: LNHDA and SQIVND (reference sequence). The CDR3 loop is CASSLTGNTEAFF. CDR3 nucleotides: TGTGCCAGTAGTTTGACAGGGAACACTGAAGCTTTCTTT.

V gene TRBV19 combines with J gene TRBJ2-7; D call uncertain. V lost 5 bases and J lost 0, with 11 bases in between. Germline V CDR1 and CDR2: LNHDA, SQIVND (reference sequence). CDR3 length: 14 amino acids. The CDR3 protein is CASSEDFSSYEQYF. The CDR3 DNA reads as TGTGCCAGTAGTGAGGATTTTAGCTCCTACGAGCAGTACTTC.

The chain joins TRBV30 to TRBJ1-1; D is undetermined. Per germline, CDR1 GTSNPN and CDR2 SVGIG (reference sequence). V lost 5 bases and J 2 bases, leaving 15 bases between the germline ends. The CDR3 is 14 amino acids. The DNA of the CDR3 is TGTGCCTGGGGCCGGGAAGATCCTAACACTGAAGCTTTCTTT. This translates into CAWGREDPNTEAFF.

This rearrangement joins TRBV18 to TRBJ2-7, with 11 nucleotides matching TRBD2. This CDR3 has 18 amino acids. Unmatched junction bases numbered 10, after V lost 1 base and J lost 2 bases. Germline CDR1 reads KGHSH; CDR2 reads LQKENI. The CDR3 DNA follows: TGTGCCAGCTCACCACGGGCTAGCGGGGGGCCGAAGACCTACGAGCAGTACTTC. It encodes CASSPRASGGPKTYEQYF.

The chain links TRBV7-2 to TRBJ1-2; perhaps TRBD1 as D (5 bases). This CDR3 comprises 15 residues. The germline gives CDR1 SGHTA, CDR2 FQGNSA. Trimming stripped 4 bases from V and 0 bases from J, with 12 bases between. The CDR3 is CASSSQALANYGYTF. The CDR3 nucleotides are TGTGCCAGCAGCTCACAGGCCCTCGCTAACTATGGCTACACCTTC.

The chain couples TRBV5-6 to TRBJ1-1; no firm D call. The CDR3 covers 15 residues. With 4 bases removed from V and 2 bases from J, the gap between germline ends came to 15 bases. In germline, CDR1 is SGHDT, CDR2 YYEEEE. CDR3 protein: CASSPLGRLNTEAFF. The CDR3 bases are TGTGCCAGCAGCCCGCTGGGGAGGCTAAACACTGAAGCTTTCTTT.

This chain joins TRBV4-2 and TRBJ1-1; a weak D match, TRBD1 (6 bases). CDR1 and CDR2 (germline): LGHNA, YNFKEQ. CDR3 length: 15 amino acids. The V end was cut by 1 base, the J end by 4 bases, with 13 bases between. Written as DNA, the CDR3 is TGTGCCAGCAGCCAAGTTACCAGGGGAAGCACTGAAGCTTTCTTT. Encoded protein: CASSQVTRGSTEAFF.

This clone is a singleton in its sample. V usage is TRBV5-1 and J usage is TRBJ2-7, with 7 bases aligning to TRBD1. Germline V CDR1 and CDR2: SGHRS, YFSETQ. The V gene end was trimmed by 4 bases and the J gene end by 3 bases; junction bases not matched to a gene: 7. The CDR3 has 14 residues. DNA of the CDR3: TGCGCCAGCAGCCCCCGGGACAGCGACTACGAGCAGTACTTC. It is translated as CASSPRDSDYEQYF.

The chain carries TRBV30 and TRBJ1-2; tentative D call: TRBD1 (5 bases). Trimming cost V 2 bases and J 4 bases, with 14 bases left between them. CDR3 size: 14 residues. From germline, CDR1 is GTSNPN and CDR2 SVGIG (reference sequence). The CDR3 DNA follows: TGTGCCTGGAGTCCCGGGGGAGGAGTCTATGGCTACACCTTC. Translated: CAWSPGGGVYGYTF.

The chain joins TRBV7-3 to TRBJ2-7; TRBD1 is a possible D gene (8 bases). Germline V gene lookup returns CDR1 SGHTA and CDR2 FQGTGA. CDR3 size: 14 residues. Trimming removed 4 bases at V and 4 bases at J, with 14 bases between. The CDR3 loop reads CASSSGQGGYEQYF. CDR3 bases: TGTGCCAGCAGCTCTGGACAGGGAGGGTACGAGCAGTACTTC.

The chain carries TRBV11-3 and TRBJ1-3; no definite D call. The CDR3 contains 16 residues. From germline, CDR1 is SGHNT and CDR2 YENEEA. The ends were cut back, 5 bases at V and 2 bases at J, with 16 bases in the middle. In DNA form, the CDR3 reads TGTGCCAGCAGCCGCTACCTCCAGTCTACTGGAAACACCATATATTTT. As protein: CASSRYLQSTGNTIYF.

The CDR3 coding sequence is TGTGCCATCAGTGGGACGGGTTCTAATGAAAAACTGTTTTTT. Protein sequence: CAISGTGSNEKLFF. V and J are TRBV10-3 and TRBJ1-4; D is unresolved. V shed 4 bases and J shed 3 bases, with 9 bases lying between them. There are 14 residues in the CDR3. CDR1 and CDR2 (germline): ENHRY, SYGVKD.

The rearrangement uses TRBV5-1 and TRBJ2-3; no reliable D call. V was cut by 0 bases and J by 7 bases, with 6 bases left in between. This CDR3 has 12 residues. Germline V gene data show CDR1 as SGHRS and CDR2 as YFSETQ. The chain's CDR3 is CASSLGPYTQYF. The CDR3 nucleotides are TGCGCCAGCAGCTTGGGGCCTTATACGCAGTATTTT. Looking up the rest from reference TRBV5-1 and TRBJ2-3 gives the full variable domain: KAGVTQTPRYLIKTRGQQVTLSCSPISGHRSVSWYQQTPGQGLQFLFEYFSETQRNKGNFPGRFSGRQFSNSRSEMNVSTLELGDSALYLCASSLGPYTQYFGPGTRLTVL.

This clone has a single count. The CDR3 DNA sequence: TGTGCCAGCAGCTTACTAGCGGGGGCCACAGATACGCAGTATTTT. Encoded protein: CASSLLAGATDTQYF. The chain is built from TRBV6-4 and TRBJ2-3; TRBD2 aligns across 11 bases. The J segment lost 2 bases and the V segment lost 6 bases, leaving 4 bases of the junction unmatched. In germline, CDR1 is MRHNA, CDR2 SNTAGT. The CDR3 totals 15 residues.

J is TRBJ1-5 and V is TRBV7-9; D uncertain. This CDR3 has 13 residues. The germline V and J ends were trimmed by 1 base and 7 bases, with 8 bases remaining between them. Germline V gene data show CDR1 as SEHNR and CDR2 as FQNEAQ (reference sequence). This CDR3 reads CASSLGVPQPQHF. The CDR3 DNA follows: TGTGCCAGCAGCTTAGGGGTTCCCCAGCCCCAGCATTTT.

In its sample, this clone was seen a few times. The chain recombines TRBV20-1 with TRBJ1-4; D is uncertain. This CDR3 is 11 amino acids long. Trimming left V 6 bases short and J 4 bases short, with 6 bases between. From germline, CDR1 is DFQATT and CDR2 SNEGSKA (reference sequence). CDR3 nucleotide sequence: TGCAGTGCATGGAATAATGAAAAACTGTTTTTT. Translated, it gives CSAWNNEKLFF.

V gene TRBV10-1 combines with J gene TRBJ2-5; TRBD2 matches at 7 bases. J gave up 2 bases and V 3 bases, and 6 bases lay outside the gene matches. Germline CDR1 and CDR2: WNHNN and SYGVQD (reference sequence). This CDR3 comprises 15 residues. The CDR3 reads CASSDPGGGQETQYF. CDR3 bases: TGCGCCAGCAGTGACCCTGGGGGGGGTCAAGAGACCCAGTACTTC.

This sequence joins TRBV9 and TRBJ2-6; 7 bases fit TRBD1. The CDR3 is 17 amino acids. J gave up 3 bases and V 2 bases, and 8 bases lay outside the gene matches. Germline V gene sequence: CDR1 SGDLS, CDR2 YYNGEE. CDR3 DNA: TGTGCCAGCAGCGTCCTGACAGGGAATGGTGGGGCCAACGTCCTGACTTTC. Encoded protein: CASSVLTGNGGANVLTF.

This sequence joins TRBV2 and TRBJ1-6; TRBD1 matches 7 bases. The germline CDR1 and CDR2 sequences are SNHLY and FYNNEI. V dropped 4 bases and J dropped 6; count of bases not matched to a gene: 3. The CDR3 runs to 14 residues. The CDR3 DNA reads as TGTGCCAGCAGTGGGACAGGAGGTAATTCACCCCTCCACTTT. It encodes CASSGTGGNSPLHF. The complete variable domain, with remaining parts taken from reference TRBV2 and TRBJ1-6, reads EPEVTQTPSHQVTQMGQEVILRCVPISNHLYFYWYRQILGQKVEFLVSFYNNEISEKSEIFDDQFSVERPDGSNFTLKIRSTKLEDSAMYFCASSGTGGNSPLHFGNGTRLTVT.

The rearrangement uses TRBV18 and TRBJ2-7; D is possibly TRBD1 (7 bases). The CDR3 spans 14 residues. With 4 bases removed from V and 0 bases from J, the gap between germline ends came to 10 bases. The germline V gene has CDR1 KGHSH and CDR2 LQKENI. The CDR3 DNA is TGTGCCAGCTCACTGCGGGACAGCTCCTACGAGCAGTACTTC. Its translation is CASSLRDSSYEQYF.

V and J are TRBV15 and TRBJ2-7; tentatively, D is TRBD1 (6 bases). This CDR3 contains 13 residues. CDR1 and CDR2 (germline): LNHNV, YYDKDF (reference sequence). V shed 0 bases and J shed 5 bases, with 8 bases lying between them. The chain's CDR3 is CATSRDRGNEQYF. The DNA of the CDR3 is TGTGCCACCAGCAGAGACAGGGGCAACGAGCAGTACTTC.

The rearrangement links TRBV6-1 to TRBJ2-7; a weak D match, TRBD2 (5 bases). V was shortened by 7 bases and J by 3 bases, with 13 bases between the two germline ends. The CDR3 runs 13 residues. Per the germline V gene, CDR1 is MNHNS and CDR2 is SASEGT. DNA for the CDR3: TGTGCCAGCAAGAATTCGGGGTTCTACGAGCAGTACTTC. As protein: CASKNSGFYEQYF.

This clone was detected only once. The genes are TRBV5-4 and TRBJ2-1; TRBD2 matches at 8 bases. This CDR3 is built from 16 residues. J was trimmed by 2 bases and V by 4 bases; bases with no gene match: 8. Germline CDR1 SGHNT, CDR2 YYREEE (reference sequence). CDR3 region: CASSPRGGKAYNEQFF. CDR3 DNA sequence: TGTGCCAGCAGCCCTCGGGGGGGAAAGGCCTACAATGAGCAGTTCTTC.